The next 9 T cell receptor beta chains were all read from a single sample in a study of identical twins. TCRdb itself ran the 5' RACE reads through MiXCR, one entry per CDR3 protein. Of 450,000 or so distinct CDR3 sequences in the sample, less than 20% are singletons; the top ten hold roughly 12%. Input material: naive T cells sorted from blood. The receptors were gathered from a man in his fifties or sixties in good health.

This clonotype has more than one count but fewer than ten. V is TRBV7-3 and J is TRBJ1-6, with 11 bases identical to TRBD1. The CDR3 runs to 15 residues. Germline V gives CDR1 SGHTA, CDR2 FQGTGA. V trimming: 3 bases; J trimming: 8 bases; junction bases outside the gene matches: 3. The CDR3 here is CASSLGTGGDSPLHF. The CDR3 DNA sequence: TGTGCCAGCAGCTTGGGGACAGGGGGAGATTCACCCCTCCACTTT. Using reference TRBV7-3 and TRBJ1-6 for the parts outside the CDR3, the full variable domain is GAGVSQTPSNKVTEKGKYVELRCDPISGHTALYWYRQSLGQGPEFLIYFQGTGAADDSGLPNDRFFAVRPEGSVSTLKIQRTERGDSAVYLCASSLGTGGDSPLHFGNGTRLTVT.

The chain is built from TRBV12-3 or TRBV12-4 and TRBJ2-1; D remains unclear. V lost 2 bases and J lost 2, with 7 bases in between. This CDR3 region has 14 residues. In DNA form, the CDR3 reads TGTGCCAGCAGTTTATTCACTCCCTACAATGAGCAGTTCTTC. Amino acid sequence: CASSLFTPYNEQFF.

This clonotype was observed many times. This chain connects TRBV6-5 to TRBJ2-5, with a possible D match to TRBD2 (6 bases). The CDR3 runs 18 residues. V was pared by 2 bases and J by 5 bases, with 24 bases between. Germline V gene data show CDR1 as MNHEY and CDR2 as SVGAGI. CDR3 in DNA: TGTGCCAGCAGTTACGGACTGCTAGCAGCACCGGCGGGGGAGACCCAGTACTTC. Translated, it gives CASSYGLLAAPAGETQYF.

This clonotype has only a few counts. The chain has TRBV18 and TRBJ1-1, with D tentatively TRBD1 (6 bases). The germline gives CDR1 KGHSH, CDR2 LQKENI. The germline V and J ends were trimmed by 6 bases and 3 bases, with 14 bases remaining between them. The CDR3 is 14 residues long. The chain's CDR3 is CASSGSTGYTEAFF. The DNA for the CDR3 is TGTGCCAGCTCGGGGAGTACAGGGTACACTGAAGCTTTCTTT.

This clonotype was seen only a few times. CDR3 loop: CASSLGTSGSNRNEQFF. In nucleotides, the CDR3 is TGTGCCAGCAGCCTCGGGACTAGCGGGAGTAATCGCAATGAGCAGTTCTTC. The V and J genes are TRBV5-4 and TRBJ2-1, with 14 bases lining up with TRBD2. The CDR3 is 17 residues long. Germline values: CDR1 SGHNT, CDR2 YYREEE (reference sequence). Unmatched junction bases numbered 9, after V lost 4 bases and J lost 6 bases.

The rearrangement uses TRBV29-1 and TRBJ2-7, with 7 positions matching TRBD2. This CDR3 has 12 amino acids. The V gene's germline CDR1 is SQVTM and CDR2 ANQGSEA. With 4 bases clipped from V and 4 bases from J, the junction kept 4 bases outside the gene matches. This chain's CDR3 is CSVGPSGYEQYF. DNA of the CDR3: TGCAGCGTTGGTCCTAGCGGATACGAGCAGTACTTC.

This chain links TRBV20-1 with TRBJ1-2; weak D call: TRBD1 (6 bases). Trimming shortened V by 6 bases and J by 0 bases, and 17 bases separated the two germline ends. This CDR3 comprises 15 residues. In germline, CDR1 is DFQATT, CDR2 SNEGSKA (reference sequence). This CDR3 reads CSAHPQQGANYGYTF. The CDR3 DNA follows: TGCAGTGCCCACCCCCAACAGGGAGCTAACTATGGCTACACCTTC.

This clonotype was picked up many times. The V and J genes are TRBV4-2 and TRBJ2-7; perhaps TRBD1 as D (6 bases). From germline, CDR1 is LGHNA and CDR2 YNFKEQ. The CDR3 is 15 amino acids. V was trimmed by 2 bases and J by 5 bases, leaving 16 bases between them. CDR3 in DNA: TGTGCCAGCAGCCAAACATTGAACAGGGACCACGAGCAGTACTTC. This sequence encodes CASSQTLNRDHEQYF.

This clonotype was found a few times. This rearrangement joins TRBV10-3 to TRBJ1-2; TRBD1 might be the D (5 bases). V shed 4 bases and J shed 2 bases, with 5 bases lying between them. This CDR3 comprises 12 residues. Germline V gene lookup returns CDR1 ENHRY and CDR2 SYGVKD. The CDR3 is CAISGQNYGYTF. CDR3 coding DNA: TGTGCCATCAGTGGACAGAACTATGGCTACACCTTC.